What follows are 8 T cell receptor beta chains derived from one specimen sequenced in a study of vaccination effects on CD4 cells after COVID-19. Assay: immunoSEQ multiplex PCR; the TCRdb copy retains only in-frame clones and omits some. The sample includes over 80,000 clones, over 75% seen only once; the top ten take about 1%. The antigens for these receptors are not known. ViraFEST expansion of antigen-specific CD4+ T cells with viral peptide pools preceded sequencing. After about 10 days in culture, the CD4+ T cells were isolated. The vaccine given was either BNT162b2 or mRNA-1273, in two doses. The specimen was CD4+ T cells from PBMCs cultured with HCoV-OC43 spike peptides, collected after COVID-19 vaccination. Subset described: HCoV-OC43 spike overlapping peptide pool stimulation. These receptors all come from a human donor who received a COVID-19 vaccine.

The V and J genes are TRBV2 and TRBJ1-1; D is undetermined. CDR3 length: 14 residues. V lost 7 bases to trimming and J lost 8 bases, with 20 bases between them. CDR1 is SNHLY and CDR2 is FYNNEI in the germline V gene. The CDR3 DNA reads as TGTGCCAGCACCAAAACGGGGATCTTCAAAGAAGCTTTCTTT. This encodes CASTKTGIFKEAFF.

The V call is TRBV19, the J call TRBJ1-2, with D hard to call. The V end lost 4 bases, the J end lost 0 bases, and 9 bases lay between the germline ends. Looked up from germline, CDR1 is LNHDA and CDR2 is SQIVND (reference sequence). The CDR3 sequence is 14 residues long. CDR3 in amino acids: CASSTSVTNYGYTF. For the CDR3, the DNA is TGTGCCAGTAGTACCAGTGTGACTAACTATGGCTACACCTTC. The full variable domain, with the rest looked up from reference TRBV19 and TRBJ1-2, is DGGITQSPKYLFRKEGQNVTLSCEQNLNHDAMYWYRQDPGQGLRLIYYSQIVNDFQKGDIAEGYSVSREKKESFPLTVTSAQKNPTAFYLCASSTSVTNYGYTFGSGTRLTVV.

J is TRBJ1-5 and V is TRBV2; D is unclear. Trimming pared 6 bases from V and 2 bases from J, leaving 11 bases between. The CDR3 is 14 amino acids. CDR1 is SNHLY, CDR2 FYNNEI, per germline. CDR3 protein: CASSGVAGNQPQHF. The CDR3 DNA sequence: TGTGCCAGCAGCGGAGTAGCGGGCAATCAGCCCCAGCATTTT.

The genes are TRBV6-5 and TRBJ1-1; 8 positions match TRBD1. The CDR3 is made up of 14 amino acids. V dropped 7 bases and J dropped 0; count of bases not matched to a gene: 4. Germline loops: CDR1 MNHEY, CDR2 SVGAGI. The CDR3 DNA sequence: TGTGCCAGCAAATTACAGGGGGTGAACACTGAAGCTTTCTTT. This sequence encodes CASKLQGVNTEAFF.

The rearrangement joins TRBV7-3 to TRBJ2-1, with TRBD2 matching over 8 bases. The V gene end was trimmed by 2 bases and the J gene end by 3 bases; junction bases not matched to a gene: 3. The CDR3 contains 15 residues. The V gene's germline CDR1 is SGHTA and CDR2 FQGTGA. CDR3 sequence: CASSLLRGGYNEQFF. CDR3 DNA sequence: TGTGCCAGCAGCTTACTCCGGGGGGGCTACAATGAGCAGTTCTTC.

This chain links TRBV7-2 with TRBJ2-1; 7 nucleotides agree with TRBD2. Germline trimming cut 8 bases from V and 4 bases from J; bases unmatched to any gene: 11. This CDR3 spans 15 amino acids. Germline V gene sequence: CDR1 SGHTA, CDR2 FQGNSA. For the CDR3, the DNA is TGTGCCAGCGCGTTACTCCGGGGGGTATACAATGAGCAGTTCTTC. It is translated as CASALLRGVYNEQFF.

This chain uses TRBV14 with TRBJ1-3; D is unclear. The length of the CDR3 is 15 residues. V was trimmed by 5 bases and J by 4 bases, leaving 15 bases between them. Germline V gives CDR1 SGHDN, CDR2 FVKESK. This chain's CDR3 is CASSAAGSLGNTIYF. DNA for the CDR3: TGTGCCAGCAGCGCCGCAGGTTCCTTAGGAAACACCATATATTTT.

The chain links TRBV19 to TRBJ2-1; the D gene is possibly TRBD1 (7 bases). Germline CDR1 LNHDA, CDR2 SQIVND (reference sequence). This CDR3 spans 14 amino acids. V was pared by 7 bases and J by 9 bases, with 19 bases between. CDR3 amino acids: CASNTGAGSLEQFF. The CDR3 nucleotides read TGTGCCAGTAATACAGGGGCGGGGAGTCTTGAGCAGTTCTTC. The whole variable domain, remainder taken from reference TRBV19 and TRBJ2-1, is DGGITQSPKYLFRKEGQNVTLSCEQNLNHDAMYWYRQDPGQGLRLIYYSQIVNDFQKGDIAEGYSVSREKKESFPLTVTSAQKNPTAFYLCASNTGAGSLEQFFGPGTRLTVL.